A selection of T cell receptor beta chains follows, all from one sample in a study of beta chain features in type 1 diabetes. The data were produced by immunoSEQ multiplex PCR, yet TCRdb's version contains in-frame clones alone and is incomplete. Seen here are almost 350,000 clones, about a tenth observed once, and the top ten hold more than 0.8%. The sequencing sample was made of central memory CD4+ T cells from blood. The origin of the receptors is a man between 25 and 39 years old with type 1 diabetes. The CDR3 runs from the conserved cysteine through the conserved F or W. A D gene is named only where the DNA matches it firmly. For some rows the clone size is stated as once, few or many, or as a class when expanded; others skip it.

J: TRBJ1-4
V: TRBV28
size: many
D: TRBD1
CDR3: CASDGGTGRGEKLFF
DNA: TGTGCCAGCGATGGAGGGACAGGGCGGGGTGAAAAACTGTTTTTT

J: TRBJ2-3
V: TRBV29-1
size: .
D: .
CDR3: CSVEKDVTDTQYF
DNA: TGCAGCGTTGAAAAGGACGTCACAGATACGCAGTATTTT

J: TRBJ1-5
V: TRBV28
size: .
D: .
CDR3: CASRQGWNQPQHF
DNA: TGTGCCAGCAGGCAGGGTTGGAATCAGCCCCAGCATTTT

J: TRBJ1-4
V: TRBV5-1
size: few
D: TRBD1
CDR3: CASSSTGQGNEKLFF
DNA: TGCGCCAGCAGCTCGACGGGACAGGGGAATGAAAAACTGTTTTTT

J: TRBJ2-7
V: TRBV28
size: .
D: .
CDR3: CASSQNYEQYF
DNA: TGTGCCAGCAGTCAAAACTACGAGCAGTACTTC

J: TRBJ2-2
V: TRBV10-3
size: few
D: .
CDR3: CAISESRGIGTGELFF
DNA: TGTGCCATCAGTGAGTCGAGAGGGATCGGCACCGGGGAGCTGTTTTTT

J: TRBJ2-1
V: TRBV20-1
size: .
D: .
CDR3: CSARDHGDEFF
DNA: TGCAGTGCTAGAGATCATGGGGACGAGTTCTTC

J: TRBJ1-2
V: TRBV11-2
size: few
D: .
CDR3: CASSRTDYGYTF
DNA: TGTGCCAGCAGCCGAACAGACTATGGCTACACCTTC

J: TRBJ2-7
V: TRBV11-2
size: .
D: TRBD1
CDR3: CASSSRQGTGYEQYF
DNA: TGTGCCAGCAGCTCGCGACAGGGGACCGGGTACGAGCAGTACTTC

J: TRBJ1-1
V: TRBV2
size: many
D: .
CDR3: CASSEAGTDTEAFF
DNA: TGTGCCAGCAGTGAGGCCGGGACGGACACTGAAGCTTTCTTT

J: TRBJ1-6
V: TRBV7-2
size: few
D: TRBD1
CDR3: CASSSNSGTVNSPLHF
DNA: TGTGCCAGCAGCTCGAACTCCGGGACAGTTAATTCACCCCTCCACTTT

J: TRBJ1-6
V: TRBV19
size: .
D: .
CDR3: CASSTEASSPLHF
DNA: TGTGCCAGTAGTACGGAGGCATCCTCACCCCTCCACTTT

J: TRBJ1-2
V: TRBV2
size: many
D: TRBD1
CDR3: CASSTDRDYGYTF
DNA: TGTGCCAGCAGCACGGACAGGGATTATGGCTACACCTTC

J: TRBJ2-1
V: TRBV5-4
size: .
D: .
CDR3: CASSMTIPENEQFF
DNA: TGTGCCAGCAGCATGACTATACCGGAAAATGAGCAGTTCTTC

J: TRBJ1-2
V: TRBV7-9
size: few
D: TRBD1
CDR3: CASSLEDRGYTF
DNA: TGTGCCAGCAGCTTAGAGGACAGGGGCTACACCTTC

J: TRBJ2-7
V: TRBV5-1
size: .
D: .
CDR3: CASSLEVRGEQYF
DNA: TGCGCCAGCAGCTTGGAGGTCAGAGGCGAGCAGTACTTC

J: TRBJ1-2
V: TRBV28
size: few
D: .
CDR3: CASSPPGRRNYGYTF
DNA: TGTGCCAGCAGTCCCCCGGGCCGGCGAAACTATGGCTACACCTTC

J: TRBJ2-7
V: TRBV21-1
size: .
D: .
CDR3: CASSTASLGRNSYEQYF
DNA: TGTGCCAGCAGCACCGCGAGTCTAGGTAGGAATTCCTACGAGCAGTACTTC

J: TRBJ1-1
V: TRBV7-2
size: few
D: TRBD1
CDR3: CASSFREIRGAEAFF
DNA: TGTGCCAGCAGCTTTCGGGAGATCAGGGGGGCTGAAGCTTTCTTT

J: TRBJ2-7
V: TRBV5-1
size: .
D: .
CDR3: CASRLVQGVYEQYF
DNA: TGCGCCAGCCGGTTAGTACAGGGCGTCTACGAGCAGTACTTC

J: TRBJ1-1
V: TRBV13
size: .
D: .
CDR3: CASSSRTAEAFF
DNA: TGTGCCAGCAGCTCCCGGACAGCTGAAGCTTTCTTT

J: TRBJ2-2
V: TRBV10-3
size: .
D: .
CDR3: CAISGQPTGELFF
DNA: TGTGCCATCAGCGGACAGCCCACCGGGGAGCTGTTTTTT

J: TRBJ1-1
V: TRBV29-1
size: .
D: .
CDR3: CSVTMVRGGTEAFF
DNA: TGCAGCGTAACAATGGTGCGGGGTGGGACTGAAGCTTTCTTT

J: TRBJ2-7
V: TRBV5-1
size: few
D: TRBD1
CDR3: CASRTLTGGSSYEQYF
DNA: TGCGCCAGCCGAACCCTTACAGGGGGGAGCTCCTACGAGCAGTACTTC

J: TRBJ2-3
V: TRBV5-1
size: .
D: .
CDR3: CASNPSVGTDTQYF
DNA: TGCGCCAGCAACCCCTCAGTGGGCACAGATACGCAGTATTTT

J: TRBJ1-2
V: TRBV9
size: .
D: TRBD1
CDR3: CASSNQGAQYGYTF
DNA: TGTGCCAGCTCTAATCAGGGGGCACAGTATGGCTACACCTTC

J: TRBJ2-3
V: TRBV9
size: few
D: .
CDR3: CASSVAPIADTQYF
DNA: TGTGCCAGCAGCGTAGCACCAATCGCTGATACGCAGTATTTT

J: TRBJ2-1
V: TRBV11-3
size: .
D: TRBD2
CDR3: CASSLAGTSYNEQFF
DNA: TGTGCCAGCAGCCTAGCGGGGACTTCCTACAATGAGCAGTTCTTC

J: TRBJ2-7
V: TRBV11-2
size: .
D: .
CDR3: CASSLSEQGIPEQYF
DNA: TGTGCCAGCAGCTTATCCGAACAGGGCATCCCCGAGCAGTACTTC

J: TRBJ2-5
V: TRBV29-1
size: few
D: .
CDR3: CSVAGAGETQYF
DNA: TGCAGCGTTGCAGGGGCTGGGGAGACCCAGTACTTC

J: TRBJ2-5
V: TRBV9
size: few
D: .
CDR3: CASSVESRQAGVLETQYF
DNA: TGTGCCAGCAGCGTAGAGAGTAGACAAGCTGGGGTGTTGGAGACCCAGTACTTC

J: TRBJ1-3
V: TRBV7-2
size: few
D: .
CDR3: CASSFLQARGNTIYF
DNA: TGTGCCAGCAGCTTCCTGCAGGCCCGTGGAAACACCATATATTTT

J: TRBJ1-6
V: TRBV6-5
size: .
D: .
CDR3: CASTGGEGFSGPLHF
DNA: TGTGCCAGCACTGGAGGTGAGGGCTTTTCGGGCCCCCTCCACTTT

J: TRBJ1-4
V: TRBV6-5
size: few
D: .
CDR3: CASRLLNGVGEKLFF
DNA: TGTGCCAGCAGGCTCCTGAATGGGGTTGGGGAAAAACTGTTTTTT

J: TRBJ1-1
V: TRBV6-6
size: few
D: .
CDR3: CASSYSGRSTEAFF
DNA: TGTGCCAGCAGTTACTCCGGGCGTAGCACTGAAGCTTTCTTT

J: TRBJ2-3
V: TRBV5-1
size: .
D: .
CDR3: CASSLAGGGYSTDTQYF
DNA: TGCGCCAGCAGCTTGGCCGGCGGGGGCTATAGCACAGATACGCAGTATTTT

J: TRBJ1-1
V: TRBV18
size: .
D: .
CDR3: CASSPLPGQPGANTEAFF
DNA: TGTGCCAGCTCACCGCTGCCGGGCCAACCGGGAGCGAACACTGAAGCTTTCTTT

J: TRBJ2-5
V: TRBV6-6
size: few
D: .
CDR3: CASSYHLLETQYF
DNA: TGTGCCAGCAGTTACCACTTGCTAGAGACCCAGTACTTC

J: TRBJ2-1
V: TRBV6-5
size: .
D: TRBD2
CDR3: CASSSTGGNEQFF
DNA: TGTGCCAGCAGTTCGACGGGGGGCAATGAGCAGTTCTTC

J: TRBJ1-2
V: TRBV5-1
size: .
D: TRBD1
CDR3: CASSDPGTVYGYTF
DNA: TGCGCCAGCAGCGACCCCGGGACAGTCTACGGCTACACCTTC

J: TRBJ2-7
V: TRBV5-1
size: .
D: .
CDR3: CASSLTSRDEQYF
DNA: TGCGCCAGCAGCTTGACTAGCCGGGACGAGCAGTACTTC

J: TRBJ1-2
V: TRBV14
size: .
D: TRBD1
CDR3: CASSHRGTGYYGYTF
DNA: TGTGCCAGCAGCCATCGGGGGACAGGTTACTATGGCTACACCTTC

J: TRBJ2-3
V: TRBV28
size: .
D: TRBD1
CDR3: CASRGTGGALDTQYF
DNA: TGTGCCAGCAGGGGGACAGGGGGCGCGTTAGATACGCAGTATTTT

J: TRBJ2-4
V: TRBV6-5
size: .
D: TRBD1
CDR3: CASSRDRNIQYF
DNA: TGTGCCAGCAGCCGGGACAGAAACATTCAGTACTTC

J: TRBJ2-3
V: TRBV14
size: few
D: .
CDR3: CASSRRAPRGGDTQYF
DNA: TGTGCCAGCAGCCGCCGGGCCCCCAGAGGTGGAGATACGCAGTATTTT

J: TRBJ2-5
V: TRBV27
size: few
D: .
CDR3: CASRSWGSTQGRETQYF
DNA: TGTGCCAGCAGGTCTTGGGGCTCAACCCAGGGCCGAGAGACCCAGTACTTC

J: TRBJ1-1
V: TRBV5-1
size: many
D: .
CDR3: CASSLLLNTEAFF
DNA: TGCGCCAGCAGCTTGCTATTGAACACTGAAGCTTTCTTT

J: TRBJ2-1
V: TRBV29-1
size: few
D: TRBD1
CDR3: CSARPGTGGLGSYNEQFF
DNA: TGCAGCGCCCGCCCGGGGACAGGGGGTTTAGGATCCTACAATGAGCAGTTCTTC

J: TRBJ1-4
V: TRBV28
size: .
D: TRBD1
CDR3: CASTPGDRGEKLFF
DNA: TGTGCCAGCACTCCTGGGGACAGGGGTGAAAAACTGTTTTTT

J: TRBJ2-7
V: TRBV30
size: few
D: .
CDR3: CAWSQGREQYF
DNA: TGTGCCTGGAGCCAGGGGAGAGAGCAGTACTTC

J: TRBJ2-4
V: TRBV9
size: few
D: .
CDR3: CASSLEGDWGANIQYF
DNA: TGTGCCAGCAGCCTGGAGGGGGACTGGGGAGCAAACATTCAGTACTTC

J: TRBJ1-6
V: TRBV7-9
size: .
D: TRBD1
CDR3: CASSLNRDSNSPLHF
DNA: TGTGCCAGCAGCTTGAATCGGGACAGCAATTCACCCCTCCACTTT

J: TRBJ2-3
V: TRBV2
size: few
D: TRBD2
CDR3: CASSDRASGSTDTQYF
DNA: TGTGCCAGCAGTGATCGCGCTAGCGGAAGCACAGATACGCAGTATTTT

J: TRBJ2-7
V: TRBV18
size: few
D: TRBD1
CDR3: CASSPPGQQTYEQYF
DNA: TGTGCCAGCTCACCCCCGGGACAGCAGACCTACGAGCAGTACTTC

J: TRBJ2-4
V: TRBV7-9
size: few
D: .
CDR3: CASSSPYRVDPKNIQYF
DNA: TGTGCCAGCAGCTCCCCATACCGGGTCGATCCCAAAAACATTCAGTACTTC